Shown below are 15 T cell receptor beta chains from a single sample sequenced in a study of regulatory T cells in long-lasting Graves disease (dated by TCRdb to about 2021). The time point label corresponds to: newly diagnosed GD, antithyroid drugs for less than 3 months. For both TCR sequencing and RNA sequencing, RNA was extracted from PBMCs in TRIzol. Libraries were prepared through multiplex PCR. These reads were obtained on an Illumina HiSeq 4000. TCR beta libraries were built with iRepertoire HTBI primers and Arm-PCR amplification of CDR3 regions. The public reads were reprocessed in TCRdb via fastp at Q25 and MiXCR, keeping in-frame beta chains. For every CDR3 protein sequence, its rows merge into one entry that carries the most common genes and DNA. This sample gives approximately 560,000 distinct CDR3 sequences in total; 15% to 20% of them show up just once. The ten largest clones take up 12% of the sample.

The sample also formed part of further work on T cells in Graves' hyperthyroidism and ophthalmopathy.

Sequencing was performed on peripheral blood mononuclear cells (PBMCs), taken at new diagnosis, from a patient treated with antithyroid drugs. The origin of the receptors is a man aged 18 to 29 with Graves disease. Donor details come from another sample of the same person, matched by shared clones.

In its sample, this clonotype was seen many times. This chain links TRBV4-1 with TRBJ2-1; 8 positions match TRBD2. Germline lookup yields CDR1 MGHRA and CDR2 YSYEKL. The CDR3 sequence is 16 residues long. V gave up 3 bases and J gave up 7 bases; unmatched junction bases: 11. The CDR3 DNA is TGCGCCAGCAGCCAGAGGCACGGGAGGGCCCTGAATGAGCAGTTCTTC. Encoded protein: CASSQRHGRALNEQFF.

The rearrangement joins TRBV7-9 to TRBJ1-2, with no clear D. The CDR3 covers 12 residues. The V gene's germline CDR1 is SEHNR and CDR2 FQNEAQ (reference sequence). The V and J ends lost 1 base and 8 bases respectively, with 8 bases between them. The CDR3, as DNA: TGTGCCAGCAGCTTAGGTCTCTTAGGCTACACCTTC. It translates to CASSLGLLGYTF.

The J gene is TRBJ2-7, the V gene TRBV27; a weak D match, TRBD1 (5 bases). Trimming shortened V by 5 bases and J by 2 bases, and 10 bases separated the two germline ends. This CDR3 has 13 amino acids. Germline CDR1 and CDR2: MNHEY and SMNVEV (reference sequence). The CDR3 reads CASSTQGTYEQYF. The CDR3 bases are TGTGCCAGCAGTACGCAGGGTACCTACGAGCAGTACTTC.

The V and J genes are TRBV28 and TRBJ1-5, with 9 bases identical to TRBD1. The germline gives CDR1 MDHEN, CDR2 SYDVKM. J was trimmed by 1 base and V by 5 bases; bases with no gene match: 9. The CDR3 spans 17 residues. CDR3 sequence: CASSLGQGYSSNQPQHF. Here the CDR3 DNA reads TGTGCCAGCAGTCTCGGACAGGGGTATTCAAGCAATCAGCCCCAGCATTTT.

This clonotype came up many times. The chain uses TRBV7-2 and TRBJ2-1; D might be TRBD1 (6 bases). The V end was cut by 3 bases, the J end by 6 bases, with 12 bases between. The CDR3 consists of 14 residues. The germline V gene has CDR1 SGHTA and CDR2 FQGNSA. The CDR3 region has the DNA TGTGCCAGCAGCTTCTTCAGGGGCTCCAATGAGCAGTTCTTC. This encodes CASSFFRGSNEQFF.

This clonotype was seen many times. This sequence joins TRBV27 and TRBJ2-3; 11 bases fit TRBD2. Germline CDR1 and CDR2: MNHEY and SMNVEV (reference sequence). The CDR3 contains 15 residues. V shed 6 bases and J 4 bases; nucleotides not matched to a gene: 6. The chain's CDR3 is CASRYGTSGSDTQYF. In DNA, the CDR3 is TGTGCCAGCAGATACGGGACTAGCGGTTCAGATACGCAGTATTTT.

This clonotype has a count of ten or more. The rearrangement uses TRBV7-9 and TRBJ1-1; TRBD1 is a possible D gene (6 bases). The ends were cut back, 4 bases at V and 1 base at J, with 16 bases in the middle. There are 16 residues in the CDR3. Germline CDR1 reads SEHNR; CDR2 reads FQNEAQ (reference sequence). The CDR3 DNA reads as TGTGCCAGCAGCTCAGAGTCCAGGGGTTCGAACACTGAAGCTTTCTTT. This codes for CASSSESRGSNTEAFF. The whole variable domain, remainder taken from reference TRBV7-9 and TRBJ1-1, is DTGVSQNPRHKITKRGQNVTFRCDPISEHNRLYWYRQTLGQGPEFLTYFQNEAQLEKSRLLSDRFSAERPKGSFSTLEIQRTEQGDSAMYLCASSSESRGSNTEAFFGQGTRLTVV.

The rearrangement links TRBV20-1 to TRBJ2-5; TRBD1 aligns across 7 bases. The CDR3 is 13 residues long. J was trimmed by 2 bases and V by 5 bases; bases with no gene match: 5. The germline V gene encodes CDR1 DFQATT and CDR2 SNEGSKA (reference sequence). CDR3 in DNA: TGCAGTGCTGATTACAGGGGACAAGAGACCCAGTACTTC. Its protein product is CSADYRGQETQYF.

Of note for this clonotype: Possible read error: a much larger clone is one base away. The gene calls are TRBV6-1 and TRBJ2-1, with 7 positions matching TRBD2. CDR3 length equals 13 residues. With 7 bases clipped from V and 6 bases from J, the junction kept 6 bases outside the gene matches. Germline assignment: CDR1 MNHNS and CDR2 SASEGT. The CDR3 spells CASTSGGCNEQFF. In DNA form, the CDR3 reads TGTGCCAGCACGTCGGGAGGATGCAATGAGCAGTTCTTC.

This chain uses TRBV5-1 with TRBJ2-1; 7 bases fit TRBD1. The V segment lost 3 bases and the J segment 5 bases; nucleotides outside the gene matches: 8. This CDR3 has 15 amino acids. Germline assignment: CDR1 SGHRS and CDR2 YFSETQ. For the CDR3, the DNA is TGCGCCAGCAGCTCCCGGACAGGAACACACAATGAGCAGTTCTTC. It yields the protein CASSSRTGTHNEQFF.

V gene TRBV7-6 combines with J gene TRBJ1-1; D perhaps matches TRBD1 (5 bases). This CDR3 is 15 amino acids long. Germline V gene lookup returns CDR1 SGHVS and CDR2 FNYEAQ. V was trimmed by 1 base and J by 10 bases, leaving 19 bases between them. The chain's CDR3 is CASSLGDLGDLGAFF. The CDR3 nucleotides are TGTGCCAGCAGCTTAGGGGACCTAGGGGACCTAGGAGCTTTCTTT.

About this clonotype: Since a much larger clone is just one base distant, this may be a read error. The gene calls are TRBV3-1 and TRBJ2-7, with D unresolved. Trimming removed 0 bases from V and 8 bases from J, with 11 bases in between. CDR1 and CDR2 (germline): LGHDT, YNNKEL (reference sequence). This CDR3 comprises 13 residues. The CDR3 region is CASSQDLGYKQYF. DNA of the CDR3: TGTGCCAGCAGCCAAGATCTCGGTTACAAGCAGTACTTC.

This chain connects TRBV7-3 to TRBJ2-3, with D possibly TRBD1 on 9 matching bases. The length of the CDR3 is 15 residues. V was shortened by 6 bases and J by 4 bases, with 17 bases between the two germline ends. The germline V gene has CDR1 SGHTA and CDR2 FQGTGA. As DNA, the CDR3 is TGTGCCAGCAGTCGGGGGGGACAGGGCTCAGATACGCAGTATTTT. This codes for CASSRGGQGSDTQYF.

The V and J genes are TRBV12-3 or TRBV12-4 and TRBJ2-1; weak D call: TRBD2 (5 bases). CDR3 length: 15 residues. The V end lost 3 bases, the J end lost 10 bases, and 19 bases lay between the germline ends. For the CDR3, the DNA is TGTGCCAGCAGTTTCGAGGGCACCGGGTCGGGCGAGCAGTTCTTC. This codes for CASSFEGTGSGEQFF.

This clonotype was seen only a few times. The chain joins TRBV27 to TRBJ1-5; a weak D match, TRBD1 (5 bases). CDR1 and CDR2 (germline): MNHEY, SMNVEV (reference sequence). This CDR3 spans 13 amino acids. Between the trimmed V and J ends, which lost 9 bases and 4 bases, there was a span of 13 bases. CDR3 region: CARPTGGNQPQHF. The CDR3 DNA reads as TGTGCCAGGCCCACAGGCGGGAATCAGCCCCAGCATTTT.